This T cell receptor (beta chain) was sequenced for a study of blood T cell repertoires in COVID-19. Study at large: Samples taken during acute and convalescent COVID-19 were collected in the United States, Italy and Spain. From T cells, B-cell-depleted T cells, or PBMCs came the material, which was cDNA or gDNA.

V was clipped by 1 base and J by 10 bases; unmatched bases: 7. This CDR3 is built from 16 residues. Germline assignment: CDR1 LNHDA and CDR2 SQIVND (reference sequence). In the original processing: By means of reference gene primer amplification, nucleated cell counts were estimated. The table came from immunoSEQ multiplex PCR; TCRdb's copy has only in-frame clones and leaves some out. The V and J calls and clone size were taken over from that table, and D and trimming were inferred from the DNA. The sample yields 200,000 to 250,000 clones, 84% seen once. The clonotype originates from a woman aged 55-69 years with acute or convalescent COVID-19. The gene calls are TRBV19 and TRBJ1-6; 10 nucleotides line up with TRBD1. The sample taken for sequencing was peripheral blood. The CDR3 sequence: CASSIATGGFVSPLHF. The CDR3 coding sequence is TGTGCCAGTAGTATAGCGACAGGGGGCTTCGTGTCACCCCTCCACTTT.